Listed here are 21 T cell receptor beta chains from one sample, sequenced in a study of blood T cell repertoires in COVID-19. Measured with immunoSEQ multiplex PCR; TCRdb has only the in-frame clones, and not every one. This table has approximately 200,000 clones, around 80% appearing once. Sequencing was performed on peripheral blood. The receptor source for this set is a woman aged 80 or over with COVID-19, enrolled during active disease.

Comments on this clone: This specimen includes other DNA sequences encoding the same CDR3. The CDR3 reads CASSLGGEAFF. Here the CDR3 DNA reads TGTGCCAGCAGCTTAGGGGGGGAAGCTTTCTTT. The V and J genes are TRBV7-3 and TRBJ1-1; tentatively, D is TRBD1 (5 bases). The CDR3 contains 11 residues. Germline V gene lookup returns CDR1 SGHTA and CDR2 FQGTGA. With 2 bases removed from V and 8 bases from J, the gap between germline ends came to 6 bases.

This chain links TRBV30 with TRBJ1-6, with D unresolved. This CDR3 has 9 residues. Germline V CDR1 and CDR2: GTSNPN, SVGIG (reference sequence). Trimming took off 4 bases at V and 13 bases at J, with 5 bases between the two ends. CDR3 amino acids: CAWNLPLHF. CDR3 coding DNA: TGTGCCTGGAATCTCCCCCTCCACTTT.

The chain recombines TRBV9 with TRBJ2-3, with D perhaps matching TRBD2 (6 bases). The CDR3 loop spans 14 amino acids. Germline V CDR1 and CDR2: SGDLS, YYNGEE. Trimming left V 10 bases short and J 4 bases short, with 19 bases between. This CDR3 is CAASPGTEADTQYF. The CDR3 DNA reads as TGTGCCGCCTCCCCCGGGACTGAGGCAGATACGCAGTATTTT.

In its sample, this clone was seen a few times. This chain links TRBV4-1 with TRBJ1-2; 11 positions match TRBD1. Trimming cost V 4 bases and J 6 bases; bases outside gene matches: 10. In germline, CDR1 is MGHRA, CDR2 YSYEKL. CDR3 length: 16 amino acids. As DNA, the CDR3 is TGCGCCAGCAGCCGCCGGGGACAGGGGGAAACAAATGGCTACACCTTC. Amino acids: CASSRRGQGETNGYTF.

The J gene is TRBJ2-5, the V gene TRBV2; 7 bases agree with TRBD1. The germline V gene has CDR1 SNHLY and CDR2 FYNNEI. The CDR3 contains 15 residues. J was trimmed by 3 bases and V by 6 bases; bases with no gene match: 10. In DNA, the CDR3 is TGTGCCAGCAGAGAAACAGGGGTACTAAAAGAGACCCAGTACTTC. Encoded protein: CASRETGVLKETQYF.

The V and J genes are TRBV3-1 (or the pseudogene TRBV3-2) and TRBJ2-1, with 9 bases matching TRBD2. The V segment lost 3 bases and the J segment 6 bases; nucleotides outside the gene matches: 9. CDR3 size: 16 residues. Germline assignment: CDR1 LGHDT and CDR2 YNNKEL (reference sequence). CDR3 protein: CASSQRGGLLFNEQFF. CDR3 sequence (DNA): TGTGCCAGCAGCCAGCGGGGGGGGCTACTTTTCAATGAGCAGTTCTTC.

This clone came up once. The chain links TRBV19 to TRBJ2-1; 9 bases map to TRBD1. The J segment lost 2 bases and the V segment lost 6 bases, leaving 2 bases of the junction unmatched. The germline gives CDR1 LNHDA, CDR2 SQIVND (reference sequence). The CDR3 extends over 14 amino acids. The CDR3 DNA sequence: TGTGCCAGTAGACGACAGGGGGCCTACAATGAGCAGTTCTTC. Amino acid sequence: CASRRQGAYNEQFF.

The CDR3 bases are TGTGCCAGTAGTTCTGGCGGGAGGGAGACCCAGTACTTC. Translated: CASSSGGRETQYF. The chain couples TRBV19 to TRBJ2-5, with 8 bases matching TRBD2. The length of the CDR3 is 13 residues. V was pared by 5 bases and J by 5 bases, with 4 bases of the junction left unmatched. The V gene's germline CDR1 is LNHDA and CDR2 SQIVND (reference sequence). Full variable domain (outside the CDR3, taken from reference TRBV19 and TRBJ2-5): DGGITQSPKYLFRKEGQNVTLSCEQNLNHDAMYWYRQDPGQGLRLIYYSQIVNDFQKGDIAEGYSVSREKKESFPLTVTSAQKNPTAFYLCASSSGGRETQYFGPGTRLLVL.

The chain recombines TRBV7-6 with TRBJ2-1; D remains ambiguous. The V end lost 5 bases, the J end lost 0 bases, and 2 bases lay between the germline ends. This CDR3 is 12 amino acids long. Germline-derived CDR1 and CDR2 are SGHVS and FNYEAQ. The chain's CDR3 is CASSRSYNEQFF. The CDR3 DNA follows: TGTGCCAGCAGCCGCTCCTACAATGAGCAGTTCTTC.

J is TRBJ1-1 and V is TRBV3-1 (or the pseudogene TRBV3-2); TRBD1 matches at 7 bases. The V segment lost 4 bases and the J segment 7 bases; nucleotides outside the gene matches: 9. Germline V lookup: CDR1 LGHDT, CDR2 YNNKEL (reference sequence). The CDR3 has 14 amino acids. CDR3 protein: CASSPRQGADEAFF. CDR3 DNA sequence: TGTGCCAGCAGCCCCCGACAGGGTGCGGATGAAGCTTTCTTT.

The rearrangement joins TRBV11-2 to TRBJ1-1, with D unresolved. CDR3 length: 13 amino acids. Germline V gene data show CDR1 as SGHAT and CDR2 as FQNNGV. V was trimmed by 0 bases and J by 6 bases, leaving 8 bases between them. The CDR3 nucleotides are TGTGCCAGCAGCTTAGACCGGTTCGCTGAAGCTTTCTTT. Translated, it gives CASSLDRFAEAFF.

This clone was seen a handful of times. The gene calls are TRBV11-2 and TRBJ1-1; D perhaps matches TRBD1 (6 bases). The CDR3 is 14 amino acids. Germline lookup yields CDR1 SGHAT and CDR2 FQNNGV. Trimming left V 1 base short and J 4 bases short, with 10 bases between. The CDR3: CASSLVRGATEAFF. As DNA, the CDR3 is TGTGCCAGCAGCTTAGTGCGGGGGGCCACTGAAGCTTTCTTT.

This chain links TRBV6-5 with TRBJ1-4, with TRBD1 as a possible D gene (5 bases). The CDR3 runs to 14 residues. Germline V lookup: CDR1 MNHEY, CDR2 SVGAGI. The V gene lost 6 bases and the J gene lost 4 bases, with 12 bases spanning the gap. The CDR3 reads CASRDGGSNEKLFF. The DNA for the CDR3 is TGTGCCAGCAGGGACGGGGGGAGTAATGAAAAACTGTTTTTT.

The DNA for the CDR3 is TGCAGCGTTGGATGGCCAACTAATGAAAAACTGTTTTTT. This codes for CSVGWPTNEKLFF. This chain links TRBV29-1 with TRBJ1-4, with D hard to call. The length of the CDR3 is 13 residues. CDR1 is SQVTM and CDR2 is ANQGSEA in the germline V gene. The V end lost 4 bases, the J end lost 0 bases, and 6 bases lay between the germline ends. Based on the CDR3 plus reference TRBV29-1 and TRBJ1-4, the full variable domain is SAVISQKPSRDICQRGTSLTIQCQVDSQVTMMFWYRQQPGQSLTLIATANQGSEATYESGFVIDKFPISRPNLTFSTLTVSNMSPEDSSIYLCSVGWPTNEKLFFGSGTQLSVL.

This clone was seen a few times. The rearrangement uses TRBV19 and TRBJ1-2, with TRBD1 as a possible D gene (5 bases). The ends were cut back, 6 bases at V and 2 bases at J, with 16 bases in the middle. The CDR3 is made up of 15 amino acids. CDR1 is LNHDA and CDR2 is SQIVND in the germline V gene (reference sequence). CDR3 bases: TGTGCCAGTAGGGCCCATGAAGGGGTGAACTATGGCTACACCTTC. Translated: CASRAHEGVNYGYTF.

The V and J genes are TRBV12-5 and TRBJ1-1, with 9 bases aligning to TRBD1. J lost 0 bases, V lost 5 bases, and 19 bases had no gene match. CDR3 length: 20 residues. Germline CDR1 LGHNT, CDR2 FRNRAP. For the CDR3, the DNA is TGTGCTAGTGGTCCCCGCCCCAATCAAGCTGGGACAGGGATGAACACTGAAGCTTTCTTT. It encodes CASGPRPNQAGTGMNTEAFF.

The chain employs TRBV18 and TRBJ1-2, with TRBD1 matching over 8 bases. The V gene end was trimmed by 2 bases and the J gene end by 6 bases; junction bases not matched to a gene: 2. In germline, CDR1 is KGHSH, CDR2 LQKENI. The CDR3 extends over 13 amino acids. CDR3 sequence: CASSPSGQDGYTF. The CDR3 DNA is TGTGCCAGCTCACCATCGGGACAGGATGGCTACACCTTC. Based on the CDR3 plus reference TRBV18 and TRBJ1-2, the full variable domain is NAGVMQNPRHLVRRRGQEARLRCSPMKGHSHVYWYRQLPEEGLKFMVYLQKENIIDESGMPKERFSAEFPKEGPSILRIQQVVRGDSAAYFCASSPSGQDGYTFGSGTRLTVV.

The chain is built from TRBV19 and TRBJ1-1; D is possibly TRBD1 (5 bases). CDR1 LNHDA and CDR2 SQIVND come from the germline V gene (reference sequence). V was clipped by 3 bases and J by 1 base, with 9 bases between them. This CDR3 region has 14 residues. The CDR3, as DNA: TGTGCCAGTAGTATCTTTCAGGGGAACACTGAAGCTTTCTTT. Translating it yields CASSIFQGNTEAFF.

The rearrangement joins TRBV3-1 (or the pseudogene TRBV3-2) to TRBJ2-6, with no clear D. The CDR3 is 16 amino acids. In germline, CDR1 is LGHDT, CDR2 YNNKEL (reference sequence). V was trimmed by 4 bases and J by 2 bases, leaving 12 bases between them. The CDR3 spells CASSLPVGAGANVLTF. The CDR3 DNA is TGTGCCAGCAGCCTGCCCGTCGGTGCTGGGGCCAACGTCCTGACTTTC.

This clone is a singleton in its sample. The V call is TRBV7-6, the J call TRBJ2-3, with 12 bases identical to TRBD1. After removal of 0 bases from V and 7 bases from J, the junction contained 5 bases not matched to a gene. Germline CDR1 is SGHVS and CDR2 is FNYEAQ. There are 16 residues in the CDR3. The CDR3 nucleotides are TGTGCCAGCAGCTTAGCGTTGGGACAGGGGGCTCATACGCAGTATTTT. Translation gives CASSLALGQGAHTQYF.

The chain links TRBV21-1 to TRBJ2-5; TRBD1 is taken as the D call from the table, unchecked against the DNA. TRBV21-1 is a listed pseudogene. The CDR3 sequence is 12 residues long. CDR3 sequence: CARDYRGETQYF. The CDR3 DNA follows: TGTGCCAGGGATTACAGGGGAGAGACCCAGTACTTC.